This TCR beta chain was sequenced in a study of blood T cell repertoires in COVID-19. On the study more broadly: The origin of the acute and convalescent COVID-19 samples was the United States, Italy and Spain.

V was shortened by 2 bases and J by 3 bases, with 15 bases between the two germline ends. Germline CDR1 and CDR2: SGHRS and YFSETQ. The CDR3 loop spans 16 amino acids. The authors' processing: The authors estimated nucleated cell counts from reference gene primer amplification. Only in-frame clones appear in the TCRdb table, and some are missing; sequencing was by immunoSEQ multiplex PCR. D and trimming were read from the DNA, whereas the V and J calls and clone size are those reported in that table. The repertoire holds approximately 99,000 clones, with 84% as singletons. The chain uses TRBV5-1 and TRBJ2-1, with D possibly TRBD2 on 7 matching bases. The TCR comes from a man between 65 and 80 years old with active or convalescent COVID-19. The sequencing sample was made of peripheral blood. CDR3 region: CASSFFGGGNYNEQFF. The CDR3 region has the DNA TGCGCCAGCAGCTTTTTTGGCGGGGGCAACTACAATGAGCAGTTCTTC.